Listed below are T cell receptor beta chains from one sample, sequenced in a study of PD-L1 blockade in urothelial cancer. Only in-frame clones appear in the TCRdb table, and some are missing; sequencing was by immunoSEQ multiplex PCR. This sample has around 130,000 clones, with about 81% found just once. Sequenced material: PBMCs, taken around atezolizumab (anti-PD-L1) treatment. Receptor source: a man aged 50 to 59 with urothelial cancer. The CDR3 runs from the conserved cysteine through the conserved F or W. The D gene is left open where the match is weak. Clone size appears in some rows only: once, few, many, or a class for an expanded clone.

J gene | D gene | clone size | V gene | CDR3 protein | CDR3 DNA
TRBJ2-5 | TRBD2 | NA | TRBV14 | CASSRSSGAQETQYF | TGTGCCAGCAGCCGGTCAAGCGGGGCGCAAGAGACCCAGTACTTC
TRBJ2-2 | NA | NA | TRBV6-1 | CASRQTNTGELFF | TGTGCCAGCAGACAAACGAACACCGGGGAGCTGTTTTTT
TRBJ2-2 | TRBD1 | NA | TRBV5-5 | CASSPDRGVGGELFF | TGTGCCAGCAGCCCTGACAGGGGTGTAGGCGGGGAGCTGTTTTTT
TRBJ1-3 | NA | NA | TRBV18 | CASSQGQTNSGNTIYF | TGTGCCAGCTCACAGGGACAAACCAACTCTGGAAACACCATATATTTT
TRBJ2-5 | NA | NA | TRBV30 | CAWSSRGETQYF | TGTGCCTGGAGTAGTAGGGGAGAGACCCAGTACTTC
TRBJ2-1 | TRBD2 | NA | TRBV6-6 | CASRLAESYNEQFF | TGTGCCAGCAGACTAGCGGAATCCTACAATGAGCAGTTCTTC
TRBJ1-1 | TRBD1 | NA | TRBV7-9 | CASSSLQGRGSTEAFF | TGTGCCAGCAGCTCCCTACAGGGGAGAGGTAGCACTGAAGCTTTCTTT
TRBJ2-1 | NA | NA | TRBV5-8 | CASSSQYNEQFF | TGTGCCAGCAGCTCACAATACAATGAGCAGTTCTTC
TRBJ2-3 | TRBD1 | NA | TRBV7-9 | CASTGQGGDTQYF | TGTGCCAGCACCGGACAGGGTGGAGATACGCAGTATTTT
TRBJ2-1 | TRBD2 | NA | TRBV2 | CASIRGLAGVNEQFF | TGTGCCAGCATCCGAGGACTAGCGGGAGTAAATGAGCAGTTCTTC
TRBJ2-5 | NA | NA | TRBV28 | CASRNAGGLETQYF | TGTGCCAGCAGAAACGCAGGGGGACTTGAGACCCAGTACTTC
TRBJ1-1 | NA | NA | TRBV18 | CASSPVRGNTEAFF | TGTGCCAGCTCCCCCGTCAGAGGGAACACTGAAGCTTTCTTT
TRBJ2-1 | NA | few | TRBV20-1 | CSAVNNEQFF | TGCAGTGCTGTCAACAATGAGCAGTTCTTC
TRBJ1-6 | NA | few | TRBV7-3 | CASSPGGISPLHF | TGTGCCAGCAGCCCCGGGGGTATATCACCCCTCCACTTT
TRBJ1-6 | TRBD1 | NA | TRBV6-5 | CASSYSNRGNSPLHF | TGTGCCAGCAGTTACTCAAACAGGGGGAATTCACCCCTCCACTTT
TRBJ2-3 | NA | NA | TRBV7-8 | CASSPRLGDTQYF | TGTGCCAGCAGCCCCCGACTAGGGGATACGCAGTATTTT
TRBJ2-1 | NA | NA | TRBV27 | CASSLRDLAEQFF | TGTGCCAGCAGTTTACGAGACCTAGCGGAGCAGTTCTTC
TRBJ2-5 | TRBD2 | NA | TRBV7-6 | CASSGTSGRGNVRETQYF | TGTGCCAGCAGCGGGACTAGCGGGAGAGGAAATGTCAGGGAGACCCAGTACTTC
TRBJ1-2 | TRBD1 | NA | TRBV2 | CASRDGQGRGYGYTF | TGTGCCAGCAGGGACGGACAGGGTAGAGGGTATGGCTACACCTTC
TRBJ2-7 | TRBD2 | NA | TRBV7-9 | CASSLGVGGTNYEQYF | TGTGCCAGCAGCTTGGGGGTGGGGGGGACCAACTACGAGCAGTACTTC
TRBJ2-5 | TRBD2 | NA | TRBV5-1 | CASSLGGSGSTETQYF | TGCGCCAGCAGCTTGGGGGGTAGCGGGAGTACGGAGACCCAGTACTTC
TRBJ2-3 | NA | NA | TRBV25-1 | CASSSYTQYF | TGTGCCAGCAGCTCGTATACGCAGTATTTT
TRBJ1-2 | NA | once | TRBV15 | CATSRDRGTGGYTF | TGTGCCACCAGCAGAGATCGGGGAACGGGCGGCTACACCTTC
TRBJ2-1 | TRBD1 | once | TRBV19 | CASSLTGDNEQFF | TGTGCCAGTAGTCTGACAGGGGACAATGAGCAGTTCTTC
TRBJ2-5 | TRBD1 | NA | TRBV7-3 | CASSSGQGPQETQYF | TGTGCCAGCAGCTCTGGACAGGGCCCGCAAGAGACCCAGTACTTC
TRBJ1-1 | NA | NA | TRBV14 | CASSQEGRAVDTEAFF | TGTGCCAGCAGCCAAGAGGGTAGAGCGGTTGACACTGAAGCTTTCTTT
TRBJ2-1 | TRBD1 | once | TRBV7-3 | CASSLSGTALNEQFF | TGTGCCAGCAGCTTATCCGGGACAGCCTTAAATGAGCAGTTCTTC
TRBJ2-4 | TRBD1 | NA | TRBV11-2 | CASSLVGQGLNIQYF | TGTGCCAGCAGCTTAGTGGGACAGGGGTTAAACATTCAGTACTTC
TRBJ1-5 | NA | NA | TRBV6-1 | CASSATAQGAVQPQHF | TGTGCCAGCAGTGCCACGGCGCAGGGTGCGGTTCAGCCCCAGCATTTT
TRBJ1-1 | TRBD1 | NA | TRBV14 | CASSRRGQGTEAFF | TGTGCCAGCAGCCGCAGAGGACAGGGGACTGAAGCTTTCTTT
TRBJ1-1 | NA | NA | TRBV15 | CATMWDLNTEAFF | TGTGCCACCATGTGGGACTTGAACACTGAAGCTTTCTTT
TRBJ1-5 | NA | NA | TRBV7-9 | CASSREGGLSNQPQHF | TGTGCCAGCAGCCGGGAGGGAGGTTTGAGCAATCAGCCCCAGCATTTT
TRBJ1-2 | NA | NA | TRBV5-6 | CASSLGRGQYGYTF | TGTGCCAGCAGCTTAGGTAGGGGCCAGTATGGCTACACCTTC
TRBJ1-3 | NA | few | TRBV29-1 | CSVGGGVSGNTIYF | TGCAGCGTTGGCGGGGGGGTATCGGGAAACACCATATATTTT
TRBJ1-1 | NA | medium-sized | TRBV28 | CASSPLDQGTEAFF | TGTGCCAGCAGTCCACTCGACCAGGGCACTGAAGCTTTCTTT
TRBJ2-3 | NA | NA | TRBV12-5 | CASSPPWGENTQYF | TGTGCTAGTAGTCCCCCTTGGGGGGAAAATACGCAGTATTTT
TRBJ2-3 | NA | NA | TRBV11-2 | CASSPGVTDTQYF | TGTGCCAGCAGCCCCGGGGTGACAGATACGCAGTATTTT
TRBJ1-5 | NA | NA | TRBV4-1 | CASSQVGAYSNQPQHF | TGCGCCAGCAGCCAAGTTGGGGCTTATAGCAATCAGCCCCAGCATTTT
TRBJ1-1 | NA | NA | TRBV6-5 | CATQFSTEAFF | TGTGCCACCCAATTTTCCACTGAAGCTTTCTTT
TRBJ2-4 | TRBD2 | NA | TRBV9 | CASSVGAGEVKNIQYF | TGTGCCAGCAGCGTTGGGGCGGGAGAGGTCAAAAACATTCAGTACTTC
TRBJ2-1 | TRBD2 | NA | TRBV2 | CASSSGTRSHEQFF | TGTGCCAGCAGTTCCGGGACTAGATCCCATGAGCAGTTCTTC
TRBJ1-1 | TRBD1 | few | TRBV9 | CASSRNRGNTEAFF | TGTGCCAGCAGTAGAAACAGGGGGAACACTGAAGCTTTCTTT
TRBJ2-5 | TRBD2 | few | TRBV4-1 | CASSPEGLAGGVLETQYF | TGCGCCAGCAGCCCGGAGGGACTAGCGGGAGGTGTTTTGGAGACCCAGTACTTC
TRBJ2-1 | TRBD2 | once | TRBV27 | CASTITSGRGDEQFF | TGTGCCAGCACCATTACTAGCGGGAGAGGTGATGAGCAGTTCTTC
TRBJ2-1 | TRBD2 | once | TRBV19 | CASSFRTSGLENEQFF | TGTGCCAGTAGTTTCCGGACTAGCGGGTTAGAGAATGAGCAGTTCTTC
TRBJ2-7 | NA | few | TRBV7-9 | CATEERQGYYEQYF | TGTGCCACCGAGGAACGGCAGGGTTACTACGAGCAGTACTTC
TRBJ1-5 | NA | NA | TRBV15 | CATSREGGATQPQHF | TGTGCCACCAGCAGAGAGGGGGGGGCGACTCAGCCCCAGCATTTT
TRBJ2-7 | TRBD2 | few | TRBV11-2 | CASSQTSSPGYEQYF | TGTGCCAGCAGCCAGACTAGCTCGCCGGGTTACGAGCAGTACTTC